This T cell receptor (beta chain) is from a study of regulatory T cells in long-lasting Graves disease. About the study: For under 3 months, newly diagnosed Graves' patients had been taking antithyroid drugs.

Study-wide findings and caveats: Repertoires from persistent disease leaned toward TRBV28, TRBJ1-2 and TRBJ2-5. Rather than thyroid tissue, only peripheral blood underwent study. Persistent patients shared more public clonotypes (approximately 2,700) than newly diagnosed patients (around 1,000).

CDR3 length: 16 residues. CDR1 and CDR2 from the germline V gene are PRHDT and FYEKMQ (reference sequence). The trim removed 0 bases at V and 6 bases at J, leaving 5 bases unmatched. Construction of TCR beta libraries relied on iRepertoire HTBI primers and on Arm-PCR targeting CDR3 regions. MiXCR, run by TCRdb on the multiplex PCR reads, gives a single entry per CDR3 protein. The sample yields around 460,000 distinct CDR3 sequences, 13% to 15% seen once. This clonotype was seen only a few times. Its specificity is unknown. Time point denoted: newly diagnosed GD, antithyroid drugs for less than 3 months. Following extraction of RNA from PBMCs, that RNA was used to make the TCR library. The same data also contributed to another study, on T cells in Graves' hyperthyroidism and ophthalmopathy.

The sample here was peripheral blood mononuclear cells (PBMCs), taken at new diagnosis, from a patient treated with antithyroid drugs. The sequence was obtained from a woman aged 50 to 60 with Graves disease. This sequence joins TRBV13 and TRBJ1-6, with 7 bases identical to TRBD1. The CDR3 DNA is TGTGCCAGCAGCTTAGGCCGGGGACAGCTTAATTCACCCCTCCACTTT. Translation gives CASSLGRGQLNSPLHF.